This TCR beta chain was sequenced in a study of blood T cells in healthy people across ages. This clonotype has just a few counts. One junction end does not reproduce the germline sequence, and a read error may be involved. A sample-barcoded 5' primer and a J-beta primer mix were used in a second PCR of about 7 to 12 cycles. TCRdb used MiXCR to reprocess the 5' RACE reads, holding one entry per CDR3 protein. The sample lists some 730,000 distinct CDR3 sequences; about a fifth were seen once. The receptor comes from a man aged 70 or older in good health. The specimen was blood.

CDR3 protein: CASRPTGTTTNF. CDR3 in DNA: TGTGCCAGCAGACCAACCGGGACAACCACCAACTTC. The genes are TRBV12-3 or TRBV12-4 and TRBJ1-2, with D tentatively TRBD1 (6 bases). This CDR3 is 12 amino acids long.